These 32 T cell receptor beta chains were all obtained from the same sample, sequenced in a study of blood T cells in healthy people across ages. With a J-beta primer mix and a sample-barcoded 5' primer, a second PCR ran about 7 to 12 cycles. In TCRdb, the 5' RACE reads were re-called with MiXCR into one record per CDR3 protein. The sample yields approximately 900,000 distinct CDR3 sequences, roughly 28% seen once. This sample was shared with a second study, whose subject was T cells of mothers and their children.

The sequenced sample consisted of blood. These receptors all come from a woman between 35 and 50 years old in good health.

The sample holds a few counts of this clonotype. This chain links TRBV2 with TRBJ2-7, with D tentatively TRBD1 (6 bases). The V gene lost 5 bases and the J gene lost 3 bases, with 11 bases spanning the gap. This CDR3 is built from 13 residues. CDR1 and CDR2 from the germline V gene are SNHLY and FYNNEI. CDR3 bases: TGTGCCAGCAGTTGGGACACGTTCTACGAGCAGTACTTC. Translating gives CASSWDTFYEQYF.

CDR3 region: CASSQAFGRQETQFF. For the CDR3, the DNA is TGTGCCAGCAGCCAAGCCTTTGGGCGTCAAGAGACCCAGTTCTTC. J is TRBJ2-5 and V is TRBV3-1; D gene ambiguous. The assigned J gene may be wrong: the sequence end matches TRBJ2-1 better. The CDR3 consists of 15 residues. Per the germline V gene, CDR1 is LGHDT and CDR2 is YNNKEL (reference sequence).

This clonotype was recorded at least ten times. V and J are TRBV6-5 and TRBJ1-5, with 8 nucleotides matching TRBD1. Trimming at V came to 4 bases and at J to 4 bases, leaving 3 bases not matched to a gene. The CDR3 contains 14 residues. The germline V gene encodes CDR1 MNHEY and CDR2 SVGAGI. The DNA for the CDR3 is TGTGCCAGCAGTTTGGGACAGGAAAATCAGCCCCAGCATTTT. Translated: CASSLGQENQPQHF.

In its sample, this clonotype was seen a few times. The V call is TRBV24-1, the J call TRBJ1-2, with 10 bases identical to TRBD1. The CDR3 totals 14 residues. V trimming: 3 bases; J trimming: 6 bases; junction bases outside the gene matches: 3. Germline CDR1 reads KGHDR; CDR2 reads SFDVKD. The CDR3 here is CATSDPGTGDGYTF. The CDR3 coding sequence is TGTGCCACCAGTGATCCCGGGACAGGGGATGGCTACACCTTC.

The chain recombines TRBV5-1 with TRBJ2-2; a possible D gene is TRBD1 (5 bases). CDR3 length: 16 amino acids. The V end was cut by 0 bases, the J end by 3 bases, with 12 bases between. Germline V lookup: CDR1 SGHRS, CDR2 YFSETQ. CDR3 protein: CASSLVHRSDTGELFF. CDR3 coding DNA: TGCGCCAGCAGCTTGGTCCACAGGTCAGACACCGGGGAGCTGTTTTTT.

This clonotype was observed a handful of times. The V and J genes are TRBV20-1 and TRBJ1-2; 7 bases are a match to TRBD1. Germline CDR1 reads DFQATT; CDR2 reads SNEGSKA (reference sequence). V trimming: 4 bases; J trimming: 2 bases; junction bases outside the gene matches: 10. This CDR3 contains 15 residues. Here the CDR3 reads CSAKTRGQVNYGYTF. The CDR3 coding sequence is TGCAGTGCTAAAACTAGGGGGCAGGTCAACTATGGCTACACCTTC.

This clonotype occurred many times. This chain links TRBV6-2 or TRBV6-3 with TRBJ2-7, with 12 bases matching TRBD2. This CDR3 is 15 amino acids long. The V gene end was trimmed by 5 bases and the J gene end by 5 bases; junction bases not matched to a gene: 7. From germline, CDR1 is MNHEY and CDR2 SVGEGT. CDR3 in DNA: TGTGCCAGCAGTCTCCTAGCGGGGGGGCGCGACGAGCAGTACTTC. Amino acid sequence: CASSLLAGGRDEQYF.

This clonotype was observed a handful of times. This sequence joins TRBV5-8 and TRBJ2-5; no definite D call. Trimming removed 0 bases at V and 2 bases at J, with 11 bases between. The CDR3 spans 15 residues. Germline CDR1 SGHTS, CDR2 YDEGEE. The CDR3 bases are TGTGCCAGCAGCTTGGGTACAGCTCAGCAAGAGACCCAGTACTTC. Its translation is CASSLGTAQQETQYF. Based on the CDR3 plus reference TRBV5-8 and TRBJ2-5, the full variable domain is EAGVTQSPTHLIKTRGQQATLRCSPISGHTSVYWYQQALGLGLQFLLWYDEGEERNRGNFPPRFSGRQFPNYSSELNVNALELEDSALYLCASSLGTAQQETQYFGPGTRLLVL.

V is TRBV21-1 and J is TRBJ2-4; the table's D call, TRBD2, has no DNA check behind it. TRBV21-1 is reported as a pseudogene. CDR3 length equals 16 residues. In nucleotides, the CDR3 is TGTGCCAGCATCATTAAGGCTCTAGGGCGGAGGAATGAGCAGTACTTC. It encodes CASIIKALGRRNEQYF.

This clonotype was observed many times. This CDR3 is CASIPRDRGNYGYTF. The DNA of the CDR3 is TGTGCCAGCATCCCCCGGGACAGGGGAAACTATGGCTACACCTTC. J is TRBJ1-2 and V is TRBV7-9, with 10 bases that match TRBD1. The CDR3 has 15 residues. CDR1 and CDR2 (germline): SEHNR, FQNEAQ (reference sequence). J lost 2 bases, V lost 7 bases, and 7 bases had no gene match.

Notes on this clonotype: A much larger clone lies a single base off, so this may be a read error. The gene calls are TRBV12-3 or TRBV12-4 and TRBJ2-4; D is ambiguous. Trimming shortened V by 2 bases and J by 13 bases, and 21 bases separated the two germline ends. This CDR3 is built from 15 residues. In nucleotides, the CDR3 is TGTGCCAGCAGTTTAAAAGCGAGGCGTCCCAATGAGCAGTACTTC. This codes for CASSLKARRPNEQYF.

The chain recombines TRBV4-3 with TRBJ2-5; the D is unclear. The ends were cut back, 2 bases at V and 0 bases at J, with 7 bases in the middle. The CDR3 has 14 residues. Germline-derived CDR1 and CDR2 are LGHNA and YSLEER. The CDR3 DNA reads TGCGCCAGCAGCCAAAGAGACAACCAAGAGACCCAGTACTTC. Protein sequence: CASSQRDNQETQYF.

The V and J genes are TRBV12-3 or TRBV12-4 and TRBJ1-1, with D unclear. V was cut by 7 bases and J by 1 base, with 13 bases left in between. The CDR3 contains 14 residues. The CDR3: CASTLILRNTEAFF. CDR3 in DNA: TGTGCCAGCACTCTTATTCTAAGGAACACTGAAGCTTTCTTT.

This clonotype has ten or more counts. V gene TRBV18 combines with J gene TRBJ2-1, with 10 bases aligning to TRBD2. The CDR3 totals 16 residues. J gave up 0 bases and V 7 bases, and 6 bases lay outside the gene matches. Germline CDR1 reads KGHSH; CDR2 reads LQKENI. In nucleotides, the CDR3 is TGTGCCAGCTTTACTAGCGGGGAGAGCTCCTACAATGAGCAGTTCTTC. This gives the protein CASFTSGESSYNEQFF.

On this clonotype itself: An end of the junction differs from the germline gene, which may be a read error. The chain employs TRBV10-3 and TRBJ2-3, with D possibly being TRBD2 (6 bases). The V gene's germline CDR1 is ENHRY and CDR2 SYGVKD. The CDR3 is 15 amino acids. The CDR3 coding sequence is TGTACCATCAGCGCCGGGACTCTGAGCACAGATACGCAGTATTTT. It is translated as CTISAGTLSTDTQYF.

The CDR3 spells CASSGQGGITGELFF. CDR3 bases: TGTGCCAGCAGCGGACAGGGGGGTATCACCGGGGAGCTGTTTTTT. This chain links TRBV11-3 with TRBJ2-2, with TRBD1 identical over 10 bases. This CDR3 comprises 15 residues. Unmatched junction bases numbered 4, after V lost 5 bases and J lost 4 bases. Germline-derived CDR1 and CDR2 are SGHNT and YENEEA.

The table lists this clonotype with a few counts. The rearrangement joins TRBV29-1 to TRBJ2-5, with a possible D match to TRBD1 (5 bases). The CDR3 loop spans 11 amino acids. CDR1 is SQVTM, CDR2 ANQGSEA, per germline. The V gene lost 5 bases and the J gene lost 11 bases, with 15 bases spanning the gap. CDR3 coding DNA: TGCAGCGTTCAGGGTTCCAATGAGCAGTACTTC. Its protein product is CSVQGSNEQYF.

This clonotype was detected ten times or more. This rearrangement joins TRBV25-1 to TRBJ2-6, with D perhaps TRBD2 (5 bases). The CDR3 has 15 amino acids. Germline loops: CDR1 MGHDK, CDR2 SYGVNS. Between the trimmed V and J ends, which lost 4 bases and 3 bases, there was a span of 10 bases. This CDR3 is CASSGGVVGANVLTF. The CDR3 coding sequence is TGTGCCAGCAGTGGGGGAGTGGTTGGGGCCAACGTCCTGACTTTC.

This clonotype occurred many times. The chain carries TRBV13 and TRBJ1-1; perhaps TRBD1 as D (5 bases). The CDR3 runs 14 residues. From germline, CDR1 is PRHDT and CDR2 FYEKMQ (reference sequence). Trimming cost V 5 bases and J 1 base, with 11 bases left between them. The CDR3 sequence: CASSLGRANTEAFF. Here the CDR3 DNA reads TGTGCCAGCAGCCTGGGACGGGCGAACACTGAAGCTTTCTTT.

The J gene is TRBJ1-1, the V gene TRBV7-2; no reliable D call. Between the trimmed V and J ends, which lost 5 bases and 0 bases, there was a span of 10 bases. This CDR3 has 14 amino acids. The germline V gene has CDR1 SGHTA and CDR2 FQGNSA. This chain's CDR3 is CASSGVPMNTEAFF. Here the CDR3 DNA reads TGTGCCAGCAGCGGGGTCCCAATGAACACTGAAGCTTTCTTT.

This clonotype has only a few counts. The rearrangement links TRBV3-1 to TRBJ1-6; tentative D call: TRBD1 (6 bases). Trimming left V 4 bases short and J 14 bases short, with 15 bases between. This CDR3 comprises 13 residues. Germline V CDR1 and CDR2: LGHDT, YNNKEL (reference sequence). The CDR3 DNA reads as TGTGCCAGCAGCCGGGGGGGCGGATTAACCCTCCACTTT. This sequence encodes CASSRGGGLTLHF.

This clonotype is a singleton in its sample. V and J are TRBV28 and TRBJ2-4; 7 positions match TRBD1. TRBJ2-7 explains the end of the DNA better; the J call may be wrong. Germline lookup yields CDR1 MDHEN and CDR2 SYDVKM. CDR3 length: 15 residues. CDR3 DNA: TGTGCCAGCAGTGGATCCGGGACAGATTTTTACGAGCAGTACTTC. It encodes CASSGSGTDFYEQYF.

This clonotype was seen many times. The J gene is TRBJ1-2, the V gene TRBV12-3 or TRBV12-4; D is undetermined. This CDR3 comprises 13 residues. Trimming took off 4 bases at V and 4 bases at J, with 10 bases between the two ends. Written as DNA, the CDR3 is TGTGCCAGCAGTTCGTCTTTAATCTATGGCTACACCTTC. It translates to CASSSSLIYGYTF.

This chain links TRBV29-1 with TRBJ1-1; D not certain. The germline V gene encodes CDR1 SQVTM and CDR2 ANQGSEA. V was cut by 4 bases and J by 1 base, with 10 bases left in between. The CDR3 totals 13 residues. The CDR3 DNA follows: TGCAGCGTTGCGAGGACCCCGAACACTGAAGCTTTCTTT. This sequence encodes CSVARTPNTEAFF.

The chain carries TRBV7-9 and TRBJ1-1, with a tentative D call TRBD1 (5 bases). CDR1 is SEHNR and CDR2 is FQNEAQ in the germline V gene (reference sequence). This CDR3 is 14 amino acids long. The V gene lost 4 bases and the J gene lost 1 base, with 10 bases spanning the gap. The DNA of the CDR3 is TGTGCCAGCAGCTCGACCACAGGGAACACTGAAGCTTTCTTT. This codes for CASSSTTGNTEAFF.

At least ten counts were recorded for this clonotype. The chain's CDR3 is CASSDPGYEQYF. CDR3 nucleotide sequence: TGTGCCAGCAGCGACCCCGGCTACGAGCAGTACTTC. The gene calls are TRBV6-6 and TRBJ2-7; D ambiguous. CDR3 length equals 12 residues. Germline V gives CDR1 MNHNY, CDR2 SVGAGI (reference sequence). V dropped 6 bases and J dropped 3 bases, with 9 bases sitting between them.

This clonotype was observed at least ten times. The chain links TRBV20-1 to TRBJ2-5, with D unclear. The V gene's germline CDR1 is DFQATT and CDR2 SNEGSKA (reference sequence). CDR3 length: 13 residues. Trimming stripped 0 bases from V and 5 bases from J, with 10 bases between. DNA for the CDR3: TGCAGTGCTAGAGACCCTAGACTCGAGACCCAGTACTTC. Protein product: CSARDPRLETQYF.

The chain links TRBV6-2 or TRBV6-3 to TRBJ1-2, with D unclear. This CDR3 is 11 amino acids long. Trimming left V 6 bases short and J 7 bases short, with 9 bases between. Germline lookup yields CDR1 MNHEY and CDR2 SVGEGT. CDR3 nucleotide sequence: TGTGCCAGCAGGGACGTTGGTGGCTACACCTTC. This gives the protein CASRDVGGYTF.

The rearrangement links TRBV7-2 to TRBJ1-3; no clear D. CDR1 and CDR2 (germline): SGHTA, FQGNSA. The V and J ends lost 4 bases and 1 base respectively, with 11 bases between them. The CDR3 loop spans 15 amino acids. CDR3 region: CASSSDGGSGNTIYF. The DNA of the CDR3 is TGTGCCAGCAGCTCGGACGGTGGGTCTGGAAACACCATATATTTT.

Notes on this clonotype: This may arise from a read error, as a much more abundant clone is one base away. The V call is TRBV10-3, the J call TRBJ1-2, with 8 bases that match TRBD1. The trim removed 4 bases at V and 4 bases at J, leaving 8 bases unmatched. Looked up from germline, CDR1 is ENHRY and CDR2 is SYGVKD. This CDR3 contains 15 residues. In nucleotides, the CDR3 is TGTGCCATCAGTGTAGCAGGGGGCGCCCCCTATGGCTACACCTTC. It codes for CAISVAGGAPYGYTF.

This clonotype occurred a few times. The CDR3 spells CASSPDGNEQFF. DNA for the CDR3: TGCGCCAGCAGTCCAGACGGTAATGAGCAGTTCTTC. This chain connects TRBV5-1 to TRBJ2-1; D is undetermined. The length of the CDR3 is 12 residues. CDR1 is SGHRS and CDR2 is YFSETQ in the germline V gene. The germline V and J ends were trimmed by 5 bases and 7 bases, with 10 bases remaining between them.

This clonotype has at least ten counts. In DNA, the CDR3 is TGCGCCAGCAGCCAAGTGACTAGCGAATGGCGCAATGAGCAGTTCTTC. This encodes CASSQVTSEWRNEQFF. This chain links TRBV4-3 with TRBJ2-1; TRBD2 matches 8 bases. This CDR3 is built from 16 residues. Germline CDR1 reads LGHNA; CDR2 reads YSLEER. V shed 1 base, J shed 6 bases, and the junction held 8 bases outside the gene matches.